The 14 T cell receptor beta chains presented below share a single source sample, sequenced in a study of shared clonotypes between healthy human individuals. Profiling relied on immunoSEQ multiplex PCR, and the TCRdb table lists in-frame clones only, not all of them. The table records more than 2 million clones, 95% of them present only once. The specimen was naive CD4+ T cells sorted from blood. The sample's subset: CD45RA+ positively selected. These receptors were obtained from a man younger than 35 in good health.

The J gene is TRBJ2-3, the V gene TRBV10-3; TRBD1 is a possible D gene (5 bases). The germline CDR1 and CDR2 sequences are ENHRY and SYGVKD. V was shortened by 1 base and J by 4 bases, with 12 bases between the two germline ends. CDR3 length: 15 amino acids. This chain's CDR3 is CAISELGSGPDTQYF. The CDR3 DNA is TGTGCCATCAGTGAGTTAGGTTCAGGGCCAGATACGCAGTATTTT.

This chain links TRBV4-1 with TRBJ1-6, with 9 nucleotides matching TRBD1. Germline CDR1 reads MGHRA; CDR2 reads YSYEKL. The CDR3 runs to 19 residues. Trimming removed 1 base from V and 7 bases from J; junction bases left unmatched: 14. The CDR3 loop is CASSQGSPGQGKANSPLHF. CDR3 DNA sequence: TGCGCCAGCAGCCAAGGCTCGCCGGGACAGGGAAAAGCCAATTCACCCCTCCACTTT.

V is TRBV10-2 and J is TRBJ2-1; D could derive from TRBD1 or TRBD2 (5 bases each). Germline loops: CDR1 WSHSY, CDR2 SAAADI. Trimming pared 8 bases from V and 6 bases from J, leaving 17 bases between. The CDR3 has 14 amino acids. The DNA of the CDR3 is TGCGCCAGCTCTCCCGGGACGATCATCAATGAGCAGTTCTTC. Translation gives CASSPGTIINEQFF.

The gene calls are TRBV5-4 and TRBJ2-5; TRBD2 is a possible D gene (6 bases). Germline assignment: CDR1 SGHNT and CDR2 YYREEE (reference sequence). V dropped 0 bases and J dropped 5 bases, with 14 bases sitting between them. This CDR3 has 15 amino acids. In nucleotides, the CDR3 is TGTGCCAGCAGCTTGGGTCCGAGGAGCGGGGAGACCCAGTACTTC. The encoded protein is CASSLGPRSGETQYF.

This clone was counted once. The V gene is TRBV18, the J gene TRBJ1-1; 7 bases map to TRBD1. Germline loops: CDR1 KGHSH, CDR2 LQKENI. The ends lost 4 bases at V and 1 base at J; junction bases unmatched: 6. This CDR3 has 15 amino acids. The DNA of the CDR3 is TGTGCCAGCTCACGAATGACAGGGTCGAACACTGAAGCTTTCTTT. Amino acid sequence: CASSRMTGSNTEAFF. Complete variable domain (other parts from reference TRBV18 and TRBJ1-1): NAGVMQNPRHLVRRRGQEARLRCSPMKGHSHVYWYRQLPEEGLKFMVYLQKENIIDESGMPKERFSAEFPKEGPSILRIQQVVRGDSAAYFCASSRMTGSNTEAFFGQGTRLTVV.

The chain carries TRBV28 and TRBJ2-1; D tentatively fits TRBD1 or TRBD2 (6 bases each). CDR3 size: 15 residues. V gave up 6 bases and J gave up 7 bases, with 19 bases separating them. From germline, CDR1 is MDHEN and CDR2 SYDVKM. In DNA form, the CDR3 reads TGTGCCAGCAGCCGAGGAGGGGGTAATTGGAATGAGCAGTTCTTC. It translates to CASSRGGGNWNEQFF.

The chain recombines TRBV11-2 with TRBJ2-1, with 9 bases lining up with TRBD1. CDR1 is SGHAT, CDR2 FQNNGV, per germline. The CDR3 loop spans 14 amino acids. V was pared by 4 bases and J by 6 bases, with 4 bases of the junction left unmatched. Written as DNA, the CDR3 is TGTGCCAGCAGCTATACAGGGGGCCCCAATGAGCAGTTCTTC. This gives the protein CASSYTGGPNEQFF.

The chain links TRBV4-3 to TRBJ2-1; the D call may be TRBD1 or TRBD2 (5 bases each). Looked up from germline, CDR1 is LGHNA and CDR2 is YSLEER. V lost 0 bases and J lost 9, with 15 bases in between. The CDR3 extends over 15 amino acids. The CDR3 region is CASSQDQGQGREQFF. The DNA of the CDR3 is TGCGCCAGCAGCCAAGATCAAGGTCAGGGACGTGAGCAGTTCTTC.

The chain carries TRBV15 and TRBJ2-7; D possibly matches TRBD1 or TRBD2 (5 bases each). The CDR3 length is 14 residues. Germline CDR1 reads LNHNV; CDR2 reads YYDKDF (reference sequence). The ends were cut back, 0 bases at V and 6 bases at J, with 12 bases in the middle. DNA of the CDR3: TGTGCCACCAGCAGAGATTTCCCAGGGACCGAGCAGTACTTC. Encoded protein: CATSRDFPGTEQYF.

The chain combines TRBV4-1 with TRBJ2-7; TRBD1 aligns across 11 bases. Germline V gene lookup returns CDR1 MGHRA and CDR2 YSYEKL. This CDR3 contains 14 residues. V was pared by 4 bases and J by 6 bases, with 5 bases of the junction left unmatched. The CDR3 protein is CASSLSGTGGEQYF. The CDR3 DNA sequence: TGCGCCAGCAGCCTCTCCGGGACAGGGGGCGAGCAGTACTTC.

The chain couples TRBV10-2 to TRBJ1-1; D is perhaps TRBD1 (5 bases). Germline-derived CDR1 and CDR2 are WSHSY and SAAADI. V gave up 10 bases and J gave up 4 bases, with 19 bases separating them. The CDR3 covers 14 residues. The DNA for the CDR3 is TGCGCCACCAGCCTGGAGATGAGGGGCACTGAAGCTTTCTTT. Protein product: CATSLEMRGTEAFF.

This sequence joins TRBV6-1 and TRBJ1-4; D might be TRBD1 (5 bases). The V gene's germline CDR1 is MNHNS and CDR2 SASEGT. This CDR3 spans 16 amino acids. V was trimmed by 1 base and J by 0 bases, leaving 9 bases between them. The CDR3 nucleotides read TGTGCCAGCAGTGAAGGACAGACAGCAACTAATGAAAAACTGTTTTTT. Translated, it gives CASSEGQTATNEKLFF.

The sample holds a few counts of this clone. The chain joins TRBV28 to TRBJ2-7; D gene ambiguous. Trimming cost V 5 bases and J 10 bases, with 12 bases left between them. Germline lookup yields CDR1 MDHEN and CDR2 SYDVKM. CDR3 length: 11 residues. The CDR3 DNA reads TGTGCCAGCAGTCGTCCTACGGAACAGTACTTC. Residues: CASSRPTEQYF.

The chain links TRBV11-2 to TRBJ2-3; no firm D call. Trimming removed 0 bases from V and 0 bases from J, with 4 bases in between. This CDR3 is built from 14 residues. CDR1 is SGHAT, CDR2 FQNNGV, per germline. The CDR3, as DNA: TGTGCCAGCAGCTTAGATCTCAGCACAGATACGCAGTATTTT. This translates into CASSLDLSTDTQYF. The full variable domain, with the rest looked up from reference TRBV11-2 and TRBJ2-3, is EAGVAQSPRYKIIEKRQSVAFWCNPISGHATLYWYQQILGQGPKLLIQFQNNGVVDDSQLPKDRFSAERLKGVDSTLKIQPAKLEDSAVYLCASSLDLSTDTQYFGPGTRLTVL.